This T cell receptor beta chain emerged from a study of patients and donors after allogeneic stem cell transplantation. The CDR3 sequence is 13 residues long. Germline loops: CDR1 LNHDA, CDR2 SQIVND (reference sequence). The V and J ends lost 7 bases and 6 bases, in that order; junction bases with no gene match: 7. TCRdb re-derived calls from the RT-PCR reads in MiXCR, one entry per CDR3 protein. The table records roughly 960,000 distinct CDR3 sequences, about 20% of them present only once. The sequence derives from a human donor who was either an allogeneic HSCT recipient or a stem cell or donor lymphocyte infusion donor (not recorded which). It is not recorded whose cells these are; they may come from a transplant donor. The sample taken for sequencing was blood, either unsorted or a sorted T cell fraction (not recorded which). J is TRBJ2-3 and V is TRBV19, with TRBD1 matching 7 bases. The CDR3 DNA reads TGTGCCAGTATCAAGGGGGCAGGGGATACGCAGTATTTT. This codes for CASIKGAGDTQYF.